This T cell receptor beta chain was sequenced in a study of blood T cell repertoires in COVID-19. Turning to the study itself: Material from acute and convalescent COVID-19 was sourced from the United States, Italy and Spain. From T cells, B-cell-depleted T cells, or PBMCs came the material, which was cDNA or gDNA.

V lost 3 bases and J lost 3, with 16 bases in between. This CDR3 region has 16 residues. The germline V gene encodes CDR1 SGHDT and CDR2 YYEEEE. Per the authors' pipeline: Scientists estimated how many nucleated cells there were by amplifying reference gene primers. The table came from immunoSEQ multiplex PCR; TCRdb's copy has only in-frame clones and leaves some out. The V and J calls and the clone size are those of that table, but D and trimming were determined from the DNA. The table records 70,000 to 95,000 clones, about 77% of them present only once. This TCR derives from a human donor in a cohort sampled during active COVID-19. Sequenced sample: peripheral blood. V gene TRBV5-6 combines with J gene TRBJ1-5; D is perhaps TRBD1 (5 bases). CDR3 nucleotides: TGTGCCAGCAGCTCCCTTGGGTCCAGGGACAATCAGCCCCAGCATTTT. It codes for CASSSLGSRDNQPQHF.